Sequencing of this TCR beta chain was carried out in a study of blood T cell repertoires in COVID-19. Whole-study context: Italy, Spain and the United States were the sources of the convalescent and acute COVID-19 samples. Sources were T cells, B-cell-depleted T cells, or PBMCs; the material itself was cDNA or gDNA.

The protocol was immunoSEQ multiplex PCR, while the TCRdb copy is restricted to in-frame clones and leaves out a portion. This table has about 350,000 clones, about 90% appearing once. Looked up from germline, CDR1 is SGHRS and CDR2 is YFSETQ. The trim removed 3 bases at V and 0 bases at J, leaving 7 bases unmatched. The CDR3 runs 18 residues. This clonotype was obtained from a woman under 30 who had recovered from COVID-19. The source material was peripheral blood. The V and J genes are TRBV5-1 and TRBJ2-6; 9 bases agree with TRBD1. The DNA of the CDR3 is TGCGCCAGCAGCTCCAGACAGGGGGGACTCTCTGGGGCCAACGTCCTGACTTTC. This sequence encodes CASSSRQGGLSGANVLTF.